A single sample gave rise to the 4 T cell receptor beta chains below, sequenced in a study of brain T cells in children with intractable seizures. Data came from immunoSEQ multiplex PCR; TCRdb stores just in-frame clones and leaves some out. The sample shows 60,000 to 85,000 clones, about 92% of them seen only once. The material sequenced was peripheral blood, taken at surgery. Every receptor here comes from a boy in the first two years of life with tuberous sclerosis and intractable seizures.

This chain joins TRBV7-9 and TRBJ2-7; D may be TRBD2 (6 bases). This CDR3 is built from 16 residues. The germline CDR1 and CDR2 sequences are SEHNR and FQNEAQ (reference sequence). V was trimmed by 1 base and J by 6 bases, leaving 19 bases between them. The CDR3 spells CASSLVSGVGGSEQYF. In DNA form, the CDR3 reads TGTGCCAGCAGCTTAGTTAGCGGAGTGGGAGGCTCCGAGCAGTACTTC.

The V gene is TRBV3-1 (or the pseudogene TRBV3-2), the J gene TRBJ2-1; 8 nucleotides line up with TRBD1. The V gene's germline CDR1 is LGHDT and CDR2 YNNKEL (reference sequence). J gave up 10 bases and V 5 bases, and 10 bases lay outside the gene matches. The CDR3 is 14 residues long. CDR3: CASSVLARGLEQFF. The CDR3 DNA reads as TGTGCCAGCAGCGTTCTCGCCAGGGGGCTGGAGCAGTTCTTC.

The chain couples TRBV2 to TRBJ2-1, with TRBD2 matching over 10 bases. Germline assignment: CDR1 SNHLY and CDR2 FYNNEI. CDR3 length: 15 amino acids. The CDR3 region has the DNA TGTGCACTAGCGGGGAGGGGGAGCGTCTACAATGAGCAGTTCTTC. This gives the protein CALAGRGSVYNEQFF.

The chain has TRBV7-2 and TRBJ1-2; TRBD1 is a possible D gene (5 bases). This CDR3 has 15 residues. The V gene lost 3 bases and the J gene lost 5 bases, with 16 bases spanning the gap. Germline CDR1 reads SGHTA; CDR2 reads FQGNSA. The DNA of the CDR3 is TGTGCCAGCAGCTTCCCGGGGGGAGGGTTGTATGGCTACACCTTC. Amino acid sequence: CASSFPGGGLYGYTF.